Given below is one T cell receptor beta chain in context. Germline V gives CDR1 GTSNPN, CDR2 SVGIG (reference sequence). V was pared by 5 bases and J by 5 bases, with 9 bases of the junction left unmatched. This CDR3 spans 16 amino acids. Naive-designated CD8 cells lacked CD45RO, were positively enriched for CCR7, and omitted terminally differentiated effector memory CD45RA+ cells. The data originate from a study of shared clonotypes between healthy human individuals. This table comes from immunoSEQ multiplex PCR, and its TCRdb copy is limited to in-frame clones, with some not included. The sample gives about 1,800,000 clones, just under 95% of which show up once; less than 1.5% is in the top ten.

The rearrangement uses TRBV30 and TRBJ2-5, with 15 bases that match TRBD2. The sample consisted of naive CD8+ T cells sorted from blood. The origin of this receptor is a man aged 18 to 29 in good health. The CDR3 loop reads CAWVGLAGGPRETQYF. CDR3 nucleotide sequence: TGTGCCTGGGTAGGACTAGCGGGGGGGCCACGGGAGACCCAGTACTTC.